This T cell receptor beta chain was captured by sequencing in a study of T cells in Graves' hyperthyroidism and ophthalmopathy. Researchers amplified the TCR beta CDR3 regions from RNA transcripts. The HTBI primer set was used in a first-round RT-PCR of the TCR CDR3. TCRdb reprocessed the multiplex PCR reads with MiXCR, giving one entry per CDR3 protein. The sample has 500,000 to 750,000 distinct CDR3 sequences, less than 20% seen once. Sequenced input: blood. This TCR was sampled from a young woman with Graves' hyperthyroidism.

The CDR3 DNA follows: TGCGCCAGCAGCCAACAACCGGGACAGGGGGCGGTAGAGCAGTACTTC. Its translation: CASSQQPGQGAVEQYF. The chain links TRBV4-1 to TRBJ2-7, with TRBD1 matching 12 bases. The CDR3 has 16 amino acids. CDR1 and CDR2 (germline): MGHRA, YSYEKL. V shed 2 bases, J shed 7 bases, and the junction held 9 bases outside the gene matches.